The clone carrying this T cell receptor (beta chain) has more than one count but fewer than ten. What it binds is not known. These data originate in a study of beta chain features in type 1 diabetes. V lost 3 bases, J lost 2 bases, and 13 bases lay in between. The CDR3 has 15 amino acids. Germline V gene data show CDR1 as SGHTA and CDR2 as FQGNSA. Expressed TCRB transcripts were sequenced because the isolated RNA had all been reverse transcribed beforehand. Generated by immunoSEQ multiplex PCR, the TCRdb table keeps only in-frame clones and is missing some. The sample shows under 550,000 clones, roughly 11% of them seen only once. Study-wide results and limits: Individuals with type 1 diabetes displayed fewer insertions and more deletions at VDJ junctions. Whether HLA type influences TCRB rearrangement remained unresolved here. In comparison with healthy donors, patients had naive, central memory and Treg TCRB repertoires that appeared more similar. In cDNA sequencing, cells with high TCR expression could be over-represented.

The specimen was naive CD4+ T cells from blood. The clonotype was recovered from a woman between 18 and 29 years old in good health. This chain connects TRBV7-2 to TRBJ1-1; D is uncertain. The CDR3 DNA is TGTGCCAGCAGCTTCGCCTCCTGGGGAAACACTGAAGCTTTCTTT. As protein: CASSFASWGNTEAFF. Full variable domain (outside the CDR3, taken from reference TRBV7-2 and TRBJ1-1): GAGVSQSPSNKVTEKGKDVELRCDPISGHTALYWYRQSLGQGLEFLIYFQGNSAPDKSGLPSDRFSAERTGGSVSTLTIQRTQQEDSAVYLCASSFASWGNTEAFFGQGTRLTVV.